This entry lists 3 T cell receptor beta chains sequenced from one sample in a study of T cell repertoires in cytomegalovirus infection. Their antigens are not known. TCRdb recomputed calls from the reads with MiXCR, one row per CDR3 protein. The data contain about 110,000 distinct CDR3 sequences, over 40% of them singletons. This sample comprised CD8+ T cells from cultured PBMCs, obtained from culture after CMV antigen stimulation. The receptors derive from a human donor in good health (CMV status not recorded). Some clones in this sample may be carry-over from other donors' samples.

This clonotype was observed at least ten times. Here the CDR3 reads CASSPFFRVDEQFF. CDR3 sequence (DNA): TGTGCCAGCAGCCCGTTTTTCAGGGTGGATGAGCAGTTCTTC. The gene calls are TRBV6-2 or TRBV6-3 and TRBJ2-1, with D possibly TRBD1 on 5 matching bases. The CDR3 totals 14 residues. V lost 6 bases to trimming and J lost 8 bases, with 17 bases between them. Germline assignment: CDR1 MNHEY and CDR2 SVGEGT.

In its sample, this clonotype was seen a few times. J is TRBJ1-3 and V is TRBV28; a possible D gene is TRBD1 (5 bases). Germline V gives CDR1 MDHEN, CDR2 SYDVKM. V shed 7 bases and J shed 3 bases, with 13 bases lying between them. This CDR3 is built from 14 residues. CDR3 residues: CASTPAGSGNTIYF. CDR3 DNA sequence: TGTGCCAGCACCCCCGCAGGGAGTGGAAACACCATATATTTT.

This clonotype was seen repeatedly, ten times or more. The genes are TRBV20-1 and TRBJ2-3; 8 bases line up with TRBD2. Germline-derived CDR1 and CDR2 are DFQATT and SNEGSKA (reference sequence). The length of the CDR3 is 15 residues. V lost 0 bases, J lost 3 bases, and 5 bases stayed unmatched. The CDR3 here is CSARDIIAGTDTQYF. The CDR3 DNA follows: TGCAGTGCTAGAGATATAATAGCGGGGACAGATACGCAGTATTTT.